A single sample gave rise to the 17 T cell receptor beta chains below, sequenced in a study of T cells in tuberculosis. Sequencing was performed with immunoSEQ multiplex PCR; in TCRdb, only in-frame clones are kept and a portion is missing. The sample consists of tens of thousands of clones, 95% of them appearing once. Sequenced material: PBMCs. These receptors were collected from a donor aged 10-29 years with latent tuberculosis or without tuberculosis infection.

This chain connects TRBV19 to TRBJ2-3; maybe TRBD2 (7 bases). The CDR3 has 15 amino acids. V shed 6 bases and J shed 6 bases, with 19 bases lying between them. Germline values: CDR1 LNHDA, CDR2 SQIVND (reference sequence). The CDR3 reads CASSPKSGGPDTQYF. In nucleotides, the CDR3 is TGTGCCAGTAGCCCTAAGTCGGGGGGCCCCGATACGCAGTATTTT.

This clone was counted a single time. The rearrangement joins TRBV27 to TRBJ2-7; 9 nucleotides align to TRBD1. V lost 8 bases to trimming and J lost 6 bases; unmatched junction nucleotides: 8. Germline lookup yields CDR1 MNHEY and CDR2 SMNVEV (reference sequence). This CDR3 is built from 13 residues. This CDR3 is CASRTGTGFEQYF. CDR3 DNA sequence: TGTGCCAGCCGCACCGGGACAGGGTTCGAGCAGTACTTC.

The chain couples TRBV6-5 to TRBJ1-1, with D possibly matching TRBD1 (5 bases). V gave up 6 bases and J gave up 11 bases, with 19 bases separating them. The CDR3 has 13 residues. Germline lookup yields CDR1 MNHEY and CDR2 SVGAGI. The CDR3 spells CASSYVGQGSAFF. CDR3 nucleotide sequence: TGTGCCAGCAGCTATGTAGGTCAGGGATCTGCTTTCTTT.

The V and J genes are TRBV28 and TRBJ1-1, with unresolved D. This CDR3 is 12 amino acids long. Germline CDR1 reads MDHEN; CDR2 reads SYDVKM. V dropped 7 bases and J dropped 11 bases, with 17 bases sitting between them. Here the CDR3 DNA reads TGTGCCAGCATGGCGGGAGAGCACCAGGCTTTCTTT. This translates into CASMAGEHQAFF.

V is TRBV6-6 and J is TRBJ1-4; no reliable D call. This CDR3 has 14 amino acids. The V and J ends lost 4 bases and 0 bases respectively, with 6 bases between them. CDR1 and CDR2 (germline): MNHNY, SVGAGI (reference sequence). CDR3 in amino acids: CASSFSTTNEKLFF. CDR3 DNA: TGTGCCAGCAGTTTTTCAACAACTAATGAAAAACTGTTTTTT.

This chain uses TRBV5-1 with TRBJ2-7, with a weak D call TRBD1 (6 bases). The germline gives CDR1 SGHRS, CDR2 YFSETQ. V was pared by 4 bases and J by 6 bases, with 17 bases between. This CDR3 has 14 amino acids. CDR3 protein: CASSTTGPEGEQYF. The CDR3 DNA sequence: TGCGCCAGCAGCACGACAGGCCCCGAGGGCGAGCAGTACTTC.

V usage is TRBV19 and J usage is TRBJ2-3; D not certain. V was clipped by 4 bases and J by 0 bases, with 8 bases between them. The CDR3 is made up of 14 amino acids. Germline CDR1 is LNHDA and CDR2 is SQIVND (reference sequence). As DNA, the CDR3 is TGTGCCAGTAGTAGAGGAGAAAGCACAGATACGCAGTATTTT. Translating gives CASSRGESTDTQYF.

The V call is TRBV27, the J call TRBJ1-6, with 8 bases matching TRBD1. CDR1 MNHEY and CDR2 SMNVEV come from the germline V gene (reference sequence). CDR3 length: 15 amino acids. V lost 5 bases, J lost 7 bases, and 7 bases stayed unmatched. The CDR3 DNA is TGTGCCAGCAGTCGGTGGGACAGGACGAATTCACCCCTCCACTTT. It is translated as CASSRWDRTNSPLHF.

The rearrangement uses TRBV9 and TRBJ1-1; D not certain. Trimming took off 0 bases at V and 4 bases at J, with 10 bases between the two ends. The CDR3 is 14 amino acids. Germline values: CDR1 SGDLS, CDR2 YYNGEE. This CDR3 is CASSVGQVFTEAFF. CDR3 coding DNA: TGTGCCAGCAGCGTAGGACAAGTGTTCACTGAAGCTTTCTTT.

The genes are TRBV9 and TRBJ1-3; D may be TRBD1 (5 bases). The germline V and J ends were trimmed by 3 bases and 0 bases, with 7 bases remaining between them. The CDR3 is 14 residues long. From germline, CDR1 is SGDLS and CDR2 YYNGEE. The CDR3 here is CASSEDSSGNTIYF. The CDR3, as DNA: TGTGCCAGCAGCGAAGACAGCTCTGGAAACACCATATATTTT.

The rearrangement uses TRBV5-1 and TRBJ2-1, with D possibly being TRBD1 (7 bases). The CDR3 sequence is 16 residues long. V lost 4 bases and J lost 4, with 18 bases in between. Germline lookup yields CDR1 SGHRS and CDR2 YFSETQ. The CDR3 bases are TGCGCCAGCAGCCGGAACGACAGGGAGGTTTACAATGAGCAGTTCTTC. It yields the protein CASSRNDREVYNEQFF.

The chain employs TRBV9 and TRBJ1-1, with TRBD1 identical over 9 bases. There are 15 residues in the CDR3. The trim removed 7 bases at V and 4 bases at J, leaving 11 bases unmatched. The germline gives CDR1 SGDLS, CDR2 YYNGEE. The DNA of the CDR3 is TGTGCCAGCTCTTCGGGACAGGGTGGATCCACTGAAGCTTTCTTT. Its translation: CASSSGQGGSTEAFF.

The CDR3 is CASSFKAGGPYEQYF. As DNA, the CDR3 is TGTGCCAGCAGCTTTAAGGCGGGGGGGCCCTACGAGCAGTACTTC. The chain employs TRBV11-3 and TRBJ2-7, with 9 nucleotides matching TRBD2. The CDR3 runs 15 residues. Germline V gives CDR1 SGHNT, CDR2 YENEEA. V dropped 3 bases and J dropped 2; count of bases not matched to a gene: 5.

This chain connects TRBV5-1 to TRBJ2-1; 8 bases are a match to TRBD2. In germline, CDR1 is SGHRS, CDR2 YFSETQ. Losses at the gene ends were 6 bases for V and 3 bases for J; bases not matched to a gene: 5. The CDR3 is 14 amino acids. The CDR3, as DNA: TGCGCCAGCACGGGAGGGGAGTTCTACAATGAGCAGTTCTTC. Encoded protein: CASTGGEFYNEQFF.

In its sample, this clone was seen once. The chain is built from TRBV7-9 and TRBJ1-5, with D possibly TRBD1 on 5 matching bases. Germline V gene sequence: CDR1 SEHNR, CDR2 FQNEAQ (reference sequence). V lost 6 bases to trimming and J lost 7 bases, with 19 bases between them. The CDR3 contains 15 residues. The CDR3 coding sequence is TGTGCCAGCAGTCAATCAGGGCGAGCGGGACAGCCCCAGCATTTT. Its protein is CASSQSGRAGQPQHF.

This CDR3 reads CASSVVGGAGANVLTF. CDR3 coding DNA: TGTGCCAGCAGCGTAGTAGGGGGTGCTGGGGCCAACGTCCTGACTTTC. The chain uses TRBV9 and TRBJ2-6; D perhaps matches TRBD1 (6 bases). Germline lookup yields CDR1 SGDLS and CDR2 YYNGEE. V lost 0 bases and J 2 bases, leaving 9 bases between the germline ends. This CDR3 comprises 16 residues.

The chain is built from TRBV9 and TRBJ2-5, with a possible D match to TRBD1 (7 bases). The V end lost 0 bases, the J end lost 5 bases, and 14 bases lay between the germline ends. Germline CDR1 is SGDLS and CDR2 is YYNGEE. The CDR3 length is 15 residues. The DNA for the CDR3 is TGTGCCAGCAGCGTAGGGAGGGGGCTTTATGAGACCCAGTACTTC. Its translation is CASSVGRGLYETQYF.